The subject of this entry is one T cell receptor beta chain. The target antigen is unknown. Produced via immunoSEQ multiplex PCR; TCRdb's table is partial and in-frame only. The sample yields approximately 600,000 clones, roughly 96% seen once. The sample is drawn from a study of shared clonotypes between healthy human individuals. Broader study findings: Sampling included only blood; tissue repertoires likely differ.

Trimming took 6 bases from V and 12 from J, leaving 20 bases between them. Germline CDR1 is SNHLY and CDR2 is FYNNEI. This CDR3 is 13 amino acids long. Naive CD8 populations comprised CD45RO-negative cells positively selected for CCR7, excluding terminally differentiated effector memory CD45RA+ cells. This clonotype originated in a young woman in good health. The sample comprised naive CD8+ T cells sorted from blood. The chain employs TRBV2 and TRBJ2-5; maybe TRBD1 (6 bases). DNA of the CDR3: TGTGCCAGCAGAGAGGGGACAATGACAAGGGAGTACTTC. It is translated as CASREGTMTREYF.